A single sample gave rise to the 26 T cell receptor beta chains below, sequenced in a study of T cells in tuberculosis. The table came from immunoSEQ multiplex PCR; TCRdb's copy has only in-frame clones and leaves some out. The sample records around 22,000 clones, roughly 95% being singletons. Sequencing was carried out using PBMCs. The origin of the receptors is a donor aged 10-29 years with latent tuberculosis or without tuberculosis infection.

This chain links TRBV4-1 with TRBJ1-5; TRBD1 matches at 8 bases. Losses at the gene ends were 0 bases for V and 11 bases for J; bases not matched to a gene: 9. The length of the CDR3 is 15 residues. The germline V gene has CDR1 MGHRA and CDR2 YSYEKL. This chain's CDR3 is CASSQDLQGAKSQHF. CDR3 sequence (DNA): TGCGCCAGCAGCCAAGATCTCCAGGGGGCGAAGTCCCAGCATTTT.

J is TRBJ2-3 and V is TRBV18; the D is unclear. Germline CDR1 KGHSH, CDR2 LQKENI. This CDR3 region has 15 residues. V gave up 4 bases and J gave up 5 bases, with 16 bases separating them. The CDR3 nucleotides read TGTGCCAGCTCACTTCGCGCCGGTACGTTAGATACGCAGTATTTT. Residues: CASSLRAGTLDTQYF.

V usage is TRBV6-1 and J usage is TRBJ1-2, with TRBD1 matching 8 bases. The V gene end was trimmed by 4 bases and the J gene end by 2 bases; junction bases not matched to a gene: 6. Germline values: CDR1 MNHNS, CDR2 SASEGT. The length of the CDR3 is 15 residues. Written as DNA, the CDR3 is TGTGCCAGCAGTGGCCAGGGGGCCGGGAACTATGGCTACACCTTC. Protein product: CASSGQGAGNYGYTF.

The chain links TRBV5-1 to TRBJ1-3, with a tentative D call TRBD1 (5 bases). V lost 6 bases, J lost 0 bases, and 13 bases lay in between. There are 15 residues in the CDR3. Germline-derived CDR1 and CDR2 are SGHRS and YFSETQ. The CDR3 region is CASTKGPSSGNTIYF. The CDR3 coding sequence is TGCGCCAGCACCAAGGGGCCATCCTCTGGAAACACCATATATTTT.

The chain links TRBV5-1 to TRBJ1-1; a possible D gene is TRBD1 (5 bases). CDR3 length equals 14 residues. Germline V lookup: CDR1 SGHRS, CDR2 YFSETQ. Trimming took 0 bases from V and 6 from J, leaving 12 bases between them. The CDR3, as DNA: TGCGCCAGCAGCTTGGAGGTTTCCAGGGCTGAAGCTTTCTTT. This sequence encodes CASSLEVSRAEAFF. Complete variable domain (other parts from reference TRBV5-1 and TRBJ1-1): KAGVTQTPRYLIKTRGQQVTLSCSPISGHRSVSWYQQTPGQGLQFLFEYFSETQRNKGNFPGRFSGRQFSNSRSEMNVSTLELGDSALYLCASSLEVSRAEAFFGQGTRLTVV.

The chain uses TRBV29-1 and TRBJ2-3; maybe TRBD2 (5 bases). The CDR3 extends over 15 amino acids. With 7 bases removed from V and 1 base from J, the gap between germline ends came to 18 bases. Germline V lookup: CDR1 SQVTM, CDR2 ANQGSEA. CDR3 DNA: TGCAGCGGGAAGGACTTTCCCCTCCGCACAGATACGCAGTATTTT. Its protein product is CSGKDFPLRTDTQYF.

The V call is TRBV7-9, the J call TRBJ1-5; D unclear. Germline CDR1 and CDR2: SEHNR and FQNEAQ (reference sequence). This CDR3 contains 12 residues. The V end was cut by 4 bases, the J end by 7 bases, with 8 bases between. CDR3 sequence reads: CASSSAGQPQHF. The CDR3 DNA follows: TGTGCCAGCAGCTCCGCGGGACAGCCCCAGCATTTT.

The CDR3 sequence is CASRTGFSAIYF. CDR3 nucleotides: TGTGCCAGCAGGACAGGCTTTTCGGCCATATATTTT. V is TRBV6-5 and J is TRBJ1-3; tentatively, D is TRBD1 (6 bases). The V gene lost 6 bases and the J gene lost 11 bases, with 14 bases spanning the gap. Germline V gene lookup returns CDR1 MNHEY and CDR2 SVGAGI. There are 12 residues in the CDR3.

CDR3 DNA sequence: TGTGCCAGCAGCCAAGATGTTTGGAGGGGCAGAAACACCATATATTTT. Protein: CASSQDVWRGRNTIYF. V is TRBV14 and J is TRBJ1-3, with TRBD1 as a possible D gene (5 bases). Germline V gene data show CDR1 as SGHDN and CDR2 as FVKESK. Trimming shortened V by 0 bases and J by 5 bases, and 14 bases separated the two germline ends. The CDR3 is 16 residues long. Combining the CDR3 with reference TRBV14 and TRBJ1-3 gives the whole variable domain EAGVTQFPSHSVIEKGQTVTLRCDPISGHDNLYWYRRVMGKEIKFLLHFVKESKQDESGMPNNRFLAERTGGTYSTLKVQPAELEDSGVYFCASSQDVWRGRNTIYFGEGSWLTVV.

The table lists this clone with a count of one. The V gene is TRBV19, the J gene TRBJ1-2, with TRBD1 matching 12 bases. After removal of 6 bases from V and 3 bases from J, the junction contained 8 bases not matched to a gene. The V gene's germline CDR1 is LNHDA and CDR2 SQIVND (reference sequence). This CDR3 region has 16 residues. CDR3 sequence reads: CASSLGTGGAYYGYTF. CDR3 coding DNA: TGTGCCAGTAGCCTCGGGACAGGGGGCGCTTACTATGGCTACACCTTC.

The V call is TRBV2, the J call TRBJ2-7; D is undetermined. The germline CDR1 and CDR2 sequences are SNHLY and FYNNEI. This CDR3 comprises 12 residues. Trimming took off 2 bases at V and 1 base at J, with 3 bases between the two ends. For the CDR3, the DNA is TGTGCCAGCAGTGAAACTTCCTACGAGCAGTACTTC. Protein product: CASSETSYEQYF.

The chain combines TRBV5-1 with TRBJ1-5; 10 bases agree with TRBD1. Germline V gives CDR1 SGHRS, CDR2 YFSETQ. V was pared by 0 bases and J by 6 bases, with 3 bases of the junction left unmatched. The CDR3 has 15 residues. CDR3 bases: TGCGCCAGCAGCTTGGGGACAGGGGGTGGTCAGCCCCAGCATTTT. This sequence encodes CASSLGTGGGQPQHF. Based on the CDR3 plus reference TRBV5-1 and TRBJ1-5, the full variable domain is KAGVTQTPRYLIKTRGQQVTLSCSPISGHRSVSWYQQTPGQGLQFLFEYFSETQRNKGNFPGRFSGRQFSNSRSEMNVSTLELGDSALYLCASSLGTGGGQPQHFGDGTRLSIL.

J is TRBJ2-7 and V is TRBV9, with 8 positions matching TRBD1. Trimming removed 0 bases from V and 3 bases from J; junction bases left unmatched: 8. There are 16 residues in the CDR3. The V gene's germline CDR1 is SGDLS and CDR2 YYNGEE. CDR3 in amino acids: CASSVDRQGQCYEQYF. Written as DNA, the CDR3 is TGTGCCAGCAGCGTAGACCGACAGGGGCAATGCTACGAGCAGTACTTC.

V and J are TRBV5-4 and TRBJ1-4; the D gene is possibly TRBD1 (6 bases). The CDR3 has 16 residues. The V end lost 4 bases, the J end lost 0 bases, and 13 bases lay between the germline ends. CDR1 is SGHNT, CDR2 YYREEE, per germline (reference sequence). CDR3 in amino acids: CASSPGTPSTNEKLFF. The CDR3 DNA reads as TGTGCCAGCAGCCCGGGGACACCATCAACTAATGAAAAACTGTTTTTT.

The genes are TRBV18 and TRBJ2-7, with D possibly being TRBD1 (6 bases). V was cut by 0 bases and J by 3 bases, with 9 bases left in between. The CDR3 runs to 14 residues. Germline CDR1 reads KGHSH; CDR2 reads LQKENI. The DNA for the CDR3 is TGTGCCAGCTCACCACCGTCCAGGGGCTACGAGCAGTACTTC. The encoded protein is CASSPPSRGYEQYF.

The J gene is TRBJ2-5, the V gene TRBV2; D not certain. Germline V gives CDR1 SNHLY, CDR2 FYNNEI. This CDR3 spans 13 amino acids. With 4 bases removed from V and 2 bases from J, the gap between germline ends came to 8 bases. The CDR3 reads CASSGTAQETQYF. The CDR3 nucleotides are TGTGCCAGCAGTGGAACAGCTCAAGAGACCCAGTACTTC.

The chain joins TRBV30 to TRBJ2-2; D ambiguous. The CDR3 contains 13 residues. V was shortened by 5 bases and J by 1 base, with 8 bases between the two germline ends. Germline loops: CDR1 GTSNPN, CDR2 SVGIG (reference sequence). The CDR3 protein is CAWVNWNTGELFF. The CDR3 DNA is TGTGCCTGGGTCAATTGGAACACCGGGGAGCTGTTTTTT.

This chain links TRBV9 with TRBJ1-2; TRBD1 is a possible D gene (5 bases). The CDR3 sequence is 17 residues long. V lost 2 bases and J 4 bases, leaving 21 bases between the germline ends. Germline V gives CDR1 SGDLS, CDR2 YYNGEE. The CDR3, as DNA: TGTGCCAGCAGCGTCAAAGAAGGGGTCGTATGGGGCTATGGCTACACCTTC. It specifies CASSVKEGVVWGYGYTF.

The V gene is TRBV5-1, the J gene TRBJ2-7, with 10 bases matching TRBD1. CDR3 length: 17 residues. Germline V lookup: CDR1 SGHRS, CDR2 YFSETQ. The trim removed 4 bases at V and 3 bases at J, leaving 13 bases unmatched. CDR3 in DNA: TGCGCCAGCAGCCCTGTCCCGGGACAGGGGTCCTACTACGAGCAGTACTTC. As protein: CASSPVPGQGSYYEQYF. Variable domain in full (rest from reference TRBV5-1 and TRBJ2-7): KAGVTQTPRYLIKTRGQQVTLSCSPISGHRSVSWYQQTPGQGLQFLFEYFSETQRNKGNFPGRFSGRQFSNSRSEMNVSTLELGDSALYLCASSPVPGQGSYYEQYFGPGTRLTVT.

This clone was observed a single time. The V gene is TRBV27, the J gene TRBJ2-7, with 14 nucleotides matching TRBD2. Germline V CDR1 and CDR2: MNHEY, SMNVEV (reference sequence). Losses at the gene ends were 6 bases for V and 3 bases for J; bases not matched to a gene: 4. There are 15 residues in the CDR3. The CDR3 sequence is CASSLGTSGGYEQYV. The CDR3 DNA is TGTGCCAGCAGCCTAGGGACTAGCGGGGGCTACGAGCAGTACGTC.

This clone was seen once. The chain combines TRBV6-4 with TRBJ2-1; possibly TRBD2 for D (6 bases). CDR3 length equals 16 residues. Germline V gives CDR1 MRHNA, CDR2 SNTAGT. The ends were cut back, 5 bases at V and 6 bases at J, with 20 bases in the middle. The CDR3 coding sequence is TGTGCCAGCAGTCTCCGGGGAGATAGCGGTCCCAATGAGCAGTTCTTC. Translated, it gives CASSLRGDSGPNEQFF.

The chain couples TRBV21-1 to TRBJ1-5. TRBV21-1 is an annotated pseudogene. The length of the CDR3 is 18 residues. CDR3 loop: CASSKAALREKCNQPQHF. CDR3 DNA sequence: TGTGCCAGCAGCAAAGCGGCCTTAAGGGAGAAATGCAATCAGCCCCAGCATTTT.

The chain has TRBV9 and TRBJ2-5; TRBD2 agrees at 8 bases. The junction had 9 bases not matched to a gene; V was cut back by 1 base and J by 1 base. The germline V gene encodes CDR1 SGDLS and CDR2 YYNGEE. This CDR3 spans 17 amino acids. CDR3 nucleotide sequence: TGTGCCAGCAGCGTATTATCCAGCGGGGGATCCCAAGAGACCCAGTACTTC. Protein sequence: CASSVLSSGGSQETQYF.

This sequence joins TRBV11-2 and TRBJ1-1, with D unclear. V dropped 5 bases and J dropped 1 base, with 8 bases sitting between them. The CDR3 length is 13 residues. Germline V gene data show CDR1 as SGHAT and CDR2 as FQNNGV. Here the CDR3 DNA reads TGTGCCAGCAGCCCCGGTCGGAACACTGAAGCTTTCTTT. Translated: CASSPGRNTEAFF.

The chain employs TRBV9 and TRBJ2-1; tentatively, D is TRBD1 (5 bases). Trimming took 4 bases from V and 6 from J, leaving 8 bases between them. CDR3 length: 12 amino acids. CDR1 and CDR2 from the germline V gene are SGDLS and YYNGEE. The CDR3 sequence is CASSPQGNEQFF. CDR3 DNA: TGTGCCAGCAGCCCCCAGGGCAATGAGCAGTTCTTC.

The gene calls are TRBV20-1 and TRBJ2-1; D gene uncertain. The CDR3 has 10 residues. Germline-derived CDR1 and CDR2 are DFQATT and SNEGSKA (reference sequence). Trimming removed 6 bases at V and 7 bases at J, with 7 bases between. This CDR3 reads CSATKNEQFF. The DNA for the CDR3 is TGCAGTGCCACTAAAAATGAGCAGTTCTTC.